The T cell receptor beta chain under discussion was sequenced for a study of Ad26.COV2.S vaccination and SARS-CoV-2 variants. As for the study in general: Donor allocation was to the COV1001 Ad26.COV2.S trial arm. Recipients of Ad26.COV2.S got it intramuscularly, once or twice 56 days apart.

The count of this clone is one. Antigen unknown. Trimming stripped 3 bases from V and 0 bases from J, with 8 bases between. The length of the CDR3 is 14 residues. Germline V gives CDR1 MNHEY, CDR2 SMNVEV (reference sequence). Clones were read by immunoSEQ multiplex PCR, and TCRdb kept only the in-frame ones, dropping some. Of 410,000 or so clones listed, around 90% are singletons. Treatment indicated: approximately 18 received Ad26.COV2.S at low or high dose, single or two shots; roughly 5 received placebo; per-sample allocation not given. Samples analyzed were those drawn on day 63 after the first vaccine or placebo injection. Participants' vaccine, an Ad26 vector, delivered Wuhan-strain SARS-CoV-2 spike. Points from the study as a whole: Vaccine and placebo recipients had comparable breadth of non-spike TCRs.

The origin of this receptor is a person aged 18-65 years who received the Ad26.COV2.S COVID-19 vaccine or a placebo. Source: peripheral blood, taken in a trial of Ad26.COV2.S vaccine versus placebo. The chain couples TRBV27 to TRBJ1-1; the D is unclear. CDR3 sequence: CASSLSALNTEAFF. CDR3 coding DNA: TGTGCCAGCAGTTTGTCGGCCCTGAACACTGAAGCTTTCTTT.